This is a list of T cell receptor beta chains from one sample in a study of cytomegalovirus exposure and HLA in healthy donors. The repertoire was sequenced with immunoSEQ multiplex PCR; TCRdb's copy has only in-frame clones and lacks some. The sample lists 50,000 to 75,000 clones, 65% to 75% occurring once. What was sequenced was PBMCs. These receptors all stem from a man under 40 in good health and CMV-seropositive. Both conserved end residues are part of each CDR3. A D gene is named only where the DNA matches it firmly. Expanded clones get a size class; other rows say once, few or many, or leave the size out.

v_call	clone_size	d_call	j_call	cdr3_nt	cdr3_aa
TRBV5-8	.	TRBD1	TRBJ1-2	TGTGCCAGCAGCTCACAGGGGGCGCTCATTTATGGCTACACCTTC	CASSSQGALIYGYTF
TRBV19	.	.	TRBJ1-6	TGTGCCAGTAGTAATCAGGGTTGGAGTTCACCCCTCCACTTT	CASSNQGWSSPLHF
TRBV7-9	.	TRBD1	TRBJ1-6	TGTGCCAGCAGCCCCGGACAGGGGGTTTTCGATAATTCACCCCTCCACTTT	CASSPGQGVFDNSPLHF
TRBV14	.	.	TRBJ1-6	TGTGCCAGCAGCCAAAGAGTCGCGCCCCTCCACTTT	CASSQRVAPLHF
TRBV28	few	.	TRBJ2-7	TGTGCCAGCAGTCCGAACAGATACGAGCAGTACTTC	CASSPNRYEQYF
TRBV28	.	TRBD2	TRBJ2-1	TGTGCCAGCAGTTCACGAATCGGGATCGATAGCGGGGGGGGCGCTGAGCAGTTCTTC	CASSSRIGIDSGGGAEQFF
TRBV5-1	.	TRBD2	TRBJ2-2	TGCGCCAGCAGCTTGGGCCTAGCGGGAGCGAACACCGGGGAGCTGTTTTTT	CASSLGLAGANTGELFF
TRBV7-2	.	.	TRBJ1-2	TGTGCCAGCAGCTTAGTCAGGGCCAGCTACACCTTC	CASSLVRASYTF
TRBV7-2	.	TRBD2	TRBJ2-7	TGTGCCAGCAGCTTAGAAGGGACTAGCGTCGCGGGCGAGCAGTACTTC	CASSLEGTSVAGEQYF
TRBV9	.	TRBD1	TRBJ1-6	TGTGCCAGCAGCGTACACCCGACAGGGGCACATAATTCACCCCTCCACTTT	CASSVHPTGAHNSPLHF
TRBV29-1	few	TRBD1	TRBJ2-2	TGCAGCGTTGAGGGGACAGGGTTAACCGGGGAGCTGTTTTTT	CSVEGTGLTGELFF
TRBV5-1	.	TRBD2	TRBJ2-1	TGCGCCAGCAGCGTGGGGACCCCGGGACTAGCGGTCTACAATGAGCAGTTCTTC	CASSVGTPGLAVYNEQFF
TRBV28	.	TRBD1	TRBJ2-3	TGTGCCAGCCTCCCCGGCGGGCAGGGGGCAGATACGCAGTATTTT	CASLPGGQGADTQYF
TRBV7-2	.	.	TRBJ2-1	TGTGCCAGCAAGATTTCCGGCAGGGAAAGGAATGAGCAGTTCTTC	CASKISGRERNEQFF
TRBV10-3	.	TRBD1	TRBJ1-1	TGTGCCATCAGTGGGACAGGGAAGGGCACTGAAGCTTTCTTT	CAISGTGKGTEAFF
TRBV6-5	.	TRBD1	TRBJ2-3	TGTGCCAGCAGTTACACAGGGGGTAGGTCGACAGATACGCAGTATTTT	CASSYTGGRSTDTQYF
TRBV10-3	.	.	TRBJ1-1	TGTGCCATCAGTGGGACTCAAGAGAACACTGAAGCTTTCTTT	CAISGTQENTEAFF
TRBV19	.	TRBD1	TRBJ1-1	TGTGCCAGTAGGCCTCAGGGGGGCAACACTGAAGCTTTCTTT	CASRPQGGNTEAFF
TRBV6-5	.	TRBD1	TRBJ1-5	TGTGCCAGCAGTAACAGGGGAAGCAATCAGCCCCAGCATTTT	CASSNRGSNQPQHF
TRBV4-1	.	.	TRBJ2-7	TGCGCCAGCAGCCAAGACAGGGGCGGAAGGGTCGAGCAGTACTTC	CASSQDRGGRVEQYF
TRBV23-1	few	.	TRBJ1-5	TGCGCCAGCAGTCAATCACGGCTCGGAGGGAATCAGCCCCAGCATTTT	CASSQSRLGGNQPQHF
TRBV5-6	.	.	TRBJ2-7	TGTGCCAGCAGCTCGGGCTCCTACGAGCAGTACTTC	CASSSGSYEQYF
TRBV28	.	TRBD1	TRBJ2-7	TGTGCCAGCAGTTTAGGGACAGGGGGCTACGAGCAGTACTTC	CASSLGTGGYEQYF
TRBV5-1	.	TRBD1	TRBJ2-7	TGCGCCAGCAGCCCAGGGACAGGGTCTTACGAGCAGTACTTC	CASSPGTGSYEQYF
TRBV5-8	.	TRBD1	TRBJ2-7	TGTGCCAGCAGCTTGGGTACGGACAGGGAGGCGGTCATCGAGCAGTACTTC	CASSLGTDREAVIEQYF
TRBV4-1	.	TRBD2	TRBJ2-7	TGCGCCAGCAGCCAAGAATCAAGCCGGGGGGGATCCCCCCGAGAGCAGTACTTC	CASSQESSRGGSPREQYF
TRBV30	.	.	TRBJ2-1	TGTGCCTGGAGTGCCGAAGGGGCCTCTGAGCAGTTCTTC	CAWSAEGASEQFF
TRBV29-1	.	.	TRBJ1-2	TGCAGCGTTGACGGACACAGCCGGTTCTTAGGCTATGGCTACACCTTC	CSVDGHSRFLGYGYTF
TRBV2	.	.	TRBJ2-7	TGTGCCAGCAGTGAAGCGGGGCGGGGGCCCCGCTACGAGCAGTACTTC	CASSEAGRGPRYEQYF
TRBV14	.	TRBD2	TRBJ2-3	TGTGCCAGCAGCATAGTTAGCGGGATAAATACGCAGTATTTT	CASSIVSGINTQYF
TRBV5-6	.	TRBD1	TRBJ2-1	TGTGCCAGCAGCTTTTTCGGGGACAGGGGGCAGGTTTATGAGCAGTTCTTC	CASSFFGDRGQVYEQFF
TRBV6-6	.	.	TRBJ1-2	TGTGCCAGCTCCGACAGGACCCCGTCGGGTGGCTACACCTTC	CASSDRTPSGGYTF
TRBV4-3	.	TRBD2	TRBJ2-3	TGCGCCAGCAGCCAAGAGCCTAGCGGGGGGTCAGGAGATACGCAGTATTTT	CASSQEPSGGSGDTQYF
TRBV10-3	.	TRBD1	TRBJ2-7	TGTGCCATCAGTGGAGGGACAGGGGGGGGCTACGAGCAGTACTTC	CAISGGTGGGYEQYF
TRBV5-6	.	TRBD1	TRBJ2-2	TGTGCCAGCAGCGTCACAGGGGGCAGGGGCACCGGGGAGCTGTTTTTT	CASSVTGGRGTGELFF
TRBV4-3	few	.	TRBJ2-5	TGCGCCAGCAGCCAAGATCTGGGCGGCGGGGCAGAGACCCAGTACTTC	CASSQDLGGGAETQYF
TRBV19	.	TRBD1	TRBJ1-5	TGTGCCAGTAGTATCCGACAGGGAAGTCAGCCCCAGCATTTT	CASSIRQGSQPQHF
TRBV5-1	.	.	TRBJ1-1	TGCGCCAGCAGATCCGGACAGCCGAACACTGAAGCTTTCTTT	CASRSGQPNTEAFF
TRBV9	.	.	TRBJ2-3	TGTGCCAGCAGCCCTTCACCGAGGGGGGGTGTTGCAGATACGCAGTATTTT	CASSPSPRGGVADTQYF
TRBV29-1	.	.	TRBJ1-1	TGCAGCGTTGACGTCTCTGAAGCTTTCTTT	CSVDVSEAFF
TRBV4-2	once	TRBD1	TRBJ2-7	TGTGCCAGCAGCCAAGAAGGGACAGGGCTATACGAGCAGTACTTC	CASSQEGTGLYEQYF
TRBV7-8	once	TRBD1	TRBJ2-5	TGTGCCAGCAGCTTATCGACAGGGGTGGCAGAGACCCAGTACTTC	CASSLSTGVAETQYF
TRBV7-9	.	TRBD1	TRBJ1-4	TGTTCCAGCAGTCCATACACAGGGGGGATTAGAGAAAAACTGTTTTTT	CSSSPYTGGIREKLFF
TRBV5-1	.	.	TRBJ2-5	TGCGCCAGCAGCTTCGCGGGCATGGAGACCCAGTACTTC	CASSFAGMETQYF
TRBV27	.	.	TRBJ1-1	TGTGCCAGCAGTCGATCCCTCAGTTCTAACACTGAAGCTTTCTTT	CASSRSLSSNTEAFF
TRBV5-4	.	.	TRBJ1-6	TGTGCCAGCAGCTCTCTGACCGGGGATAATTCACCCCTCCACTTT	CASSSLTGDNSPLHF
TRBV2	.	.	TRBJ1-1	TGTGCCAGCAGTGAAGGTCGGCGGATGAACACTGAAGCTTTCTTT	CASSEGRRMNTEAFF
TRBV4-1	many	TRBD1	TRBJ1-4	TGCGCCAGCAGCCAGGGCACCGGGACAGGGAATGAAAAACTGTTTTTT	CASSQGTGTGNEKLFF
TRBV28	.	.	TRBJ1-2	TGTGCCAGCAGTTTTGCAGGGGATGATGGCTACACCTTC	CASSFAGDDGYTF
TRBV9	.	TRBD2	TRBJ2-1	TGTGCCAGCAGCGAGCTCAAGACCGGGGGGGGTGAGCAGTTCTTC	CASSELKTGGGEQFF
TRBV30	.	TRBD1	TRBJ2-1	TGTGCCTGGAATAAAATGGGACAGGTTAACAATGAGCAGTTCTTC	CAWNKMGQVNNEQFF
TRBV7-9	.	.	TRBJ2-1	TGTGCCAGCAGCCCCATAGGGGGGGCGCGAGAGCAGTTCTTC	CASSPIGGAREQFF
TRBV19	.	TRBD2	TRBJ2-1	TGTGCCAGTAGTATCCTAGCGGGGGGGCATGAGCAGTTCTTC	CASSILAGGHEQFF
TRBV6-1	.	TRBD2	TRBJ2-3	TGTGCCATGACTAGCGGGGGGGCCCGAGATACGCAGTATTTT	CAMTSGGARDTQYF
TRBV6-5	.	.	TRBJ2-5	TGTGCCAGCACTCGATTCCTAAGTGGAGAGACCCAGTACTTC	CASTRFLSGETQYF
TRBV5-4	once	.	TRBJ1-2	TGTGCCAGCAGCTTGGGACCCGACGGAGACTATGGCTACACCTTC	CASSLGPDGDYGYTF
TRBV7-3	.	TRBD1	TRBJ2-5	TGTGCCAGCAGCTTGGGGGCAGGGGGCGAGAAGACCCAGTACTTC	CASSLGAGGEKTQYF
TRBV6-1	.	.	TRBJ1-5	TGTGCCAGCAGATCGGACAGCCCCAATCAGCCCCAGCATTTT	CASRSDSPNQPQHF
TRBV29-1	.	TRBD2	TRBJ2-5	TGCAGCGTTGAAGGGGAGACTAGCGGGGTATGGGGAGAGACCCAGTACTTC	CSVEGETSGVWGETQYF